A selection of T cell receptor beta chains follows, all from one sample in a study of blood T cell repertoires in COVID-19. The assay was immunoSEQ multiplex PCR, and TCRdb's table has in-frame clones only and misses some. The data show some 110,000 clones, about nine tenths seen once. The sequencing input was peripheral blood. The receptors were gathered from a human donor with active COVID-19. The donor label of this sample is uncertain. The CDR3 runs from the conserved cysteine through the conserved F or W. The D gene is left open where the match is weak. A clone size is listed for some rows: how often the clone was seen (once, few, many), or a class if it is expanded.

>TRBV6-5|NA|TRBJ2-5|NA
TGTGCCAGCAGTCCCTCTGGGGGCCGCTTGGAGACCCAGTACTTC
CASSPSGGRLETQYF
>TRBV9|NA|TRBJ2-2|NA
TGTGCCAGCAGCGTAGCGTCAGGGCCCGGGGAGCTGTTTTTT
CASSVASGPGELFF
>TRBV11-2|TRBD1|TRBJ1-1|NA
TGTGCCAGCAGCTTATCCTACAGGGGGGCTAAGAACACTGAAGCTTTCTTT
CASSLSYRGAKNTEAFF
>TRBV27|NA|TRBJ2-7|NA
TGTGCCAGCAGCGACAGAGTTTCCTACGAGCAGTACTTC
CASSDRVSYEQYF
>TRBV5-1|TRBD2|TRBJ2-5|NA
TGCGCCAGCAGTTGGTATTGGGCTAGCGGGGGGCAAGAGACCCAGTACTTC
CASSWYWASGGQETQYF
>TRBV5-1|NA|TRBJ1-2|NA
TGCGCCAGCAGCTTTACAGAAAACCCAAACTATGGCTACACCTTC
CASSFTENPNYGYTF
>TRBV6-5|TRBD1|TRBJ2-2|NA
TGTGCCAGCACGGGACAGGTCGCGAACACCGGGGAGCTGTTTTTT
CASTGQVANTGELFF
>TRBV30|NA|TRBJ2-7|NA
TGTGCCTTGGGAAGGGGTTACGAGCAGTACTTC
CALGRGYEQYF
>TRBV7-2|TRBD2|TRBJ2-7|NA
TGTGCCAGCAGCTTAGAGGTACGACTAGCGTTCGAGCAGTACTTC
CASSLEVRLAFEQYF
>TRBV19|TRBD1|TRBJ1-5|NA
TGTGCCAGTACCAAGGACAGGGGGCGAAGCAATCAGCCCCAGCATTTT
CASTKDRGRSNQPQHF
>TRBV2|NA|TRBJ2-5|NA
TGTGCCAGCAGTGAAGAGGGCGGACTCACGCAAATTAAACAAGAGACCCAGTACTTC
CASSEEGGLTQIKQETQYF
>TRBV5-1|TRBD1|TRBJ2-3|NA
TGCGCCAGCTGGACAGGGGGCACAGATACGCAGTATTTT
CASWTGGTDTQYF
>TRBV4-3|TRBD2|TRBJ2-5|NA
TGCGCCAGCAGCCAACCAGGGACTAGCGGGGTGTCCCTTGAGACCCAGTACTTC
CASSQPGTSGVSLETQYF
>TRBV7-2|TRBD1|TRBJ1-3|NA
TGTGCCAGCAGCTTAGAAGGACAGGGGGGAAACACCATATATTTT
CASSLEGQGGNTIYF
>TRBV5-4|TRBD1|TRBJ2-3|NA
TGTGCCAGCAGCGAAGGGGGACAGGGAGACCTAGATACGCAGTATTTT
CASSEGGQGDLDTQYF
>TRBV19|TRBD1|TRBJ1-5|NA
TGTGCCAGTAGTACAAGCCGGACAGGTAGCAGCAATCAGCCCCAGCATTTT
CASSTSRTGSSNQPQHF
>TRBV28|TRBD1|TRBJ1-5|NA
TGTGCCAGCAAGCCCGGACAGGGAATCCAGCCCCAGCATTTT
CASKPGQGIQPQHF
>TRBV2|TRBD2|TRBJ2-2|once
TGTGCCAGCAGTGTCAGCGGGGACACCGGGGAGCTGTTTTTT
CASSVSGDTGELFF
>TRBV5-4|TRBD1|TRBJ1-2|NA
TGTGCCAGCAGCTTCGGGGGACAGGTCCCTAACTATGGCTACACCTTC
CASSFGGQVPNYGYTF
>TRBV7-9|NA|TRBJ1-1|NA
TGTGCCAGCAGCCGGAGAGATGAAGCTTTCTTT
CASSRRDEAFF
>TRBV4-1|TRBD2|TRBJ2-7|NA
TGCGCCAGCAGCCAACACACTAGCGGGTCCGGCGAGCAGTACTTC
CASSQHTSGSGEQYF
>TRBV29-1|NA|TRBJ2-2|once
TGCAGCGTCGCCGAGTTAGGGGTAGCAGGGGACACCGGGGAGCTGTTTTTT
CSVAELGVAGDTGELFF
>TRBV5-1|NA|TRBJ1-1|NA
TGCGCCAGCAGCTTGGAGGGGGAAGCTTTCTTT
CASSLEGEAFF
>TRBV18|NA|TRBJ1-4|NA
TGTGCCAGCTCACCGCGGGATGGAGGCGGGAAACTGTTTTTT
CASSPRDGGGKLFF
>TRBV14|NA|TRBJ1-4|NA
TGTGCCAGCAGCCAGACAGGCCTTTGGGAAAAACTGTTTTTT
CASSQTGLWEKLFF
>TRBV21-1|NA|TRBJ2-7|NA
TGTGCCAGCAAGGGACTAGCGGGGGGTCTCTACGAGCAGTACTTC
CASKGLAGGLYEQYF
>TRBV19|TRBD1|TRBJ1-6|NA
TGTGCCAGTAGTTCGGCTATGTCCGGGACAGGGCTTCTTACAATAATTTCACCCCTCCACTTT
CASSSAMSGTGLLTIISPLHF
>TRBV2|NA|TRBJ1-5|few
TGTGCCAGCAGTGAATGGCAGAGCGGTCAGCCCCAGCATTTT
CASSEWQSGQPQHF
>TRBV4-3|NA|TRBJ2-5|NA
TGCGCCAGCAGCCAAGGATACGGGGAGACCCAGTACTTC
CASSQGYGETQYF
>TRBV4-3|TRBD1|TRBJ1-1|once
TGCGCCAGCAGCCAAGATCGGGACAGGGGTTTGGACACTGAAGCTTTCTTT
CASSQDRDRGLDTEAFF
>TRBV2|NA|TRBJ2-3|NA
TGTGCCAGCACGGGGAAACGCACAGATACGCAGTATTTT
CASTGKRTDTQYF
>TRBV6-2/TRBV6-3|TRBD1|TRBJ1-2|many
TGTGCCAGCAGTTTGGACAGGCGGGCGTATAGTGGCTACACCTTC
CASSLDRRAYSGYTF
>TRBV2|TRBD1|TRBJ1-5|NA
TGTGCCAGCAGGGGGGGACAGGGTAGCCAGCCCCAGCATTTT
CASRGGQGSQPQHF
>TRBV15|NA|TRBJ1-1|NA
TGTGCCACCAGCAGAGTGGGCGAGGGCCTAGGCACTGAAGCTTTCTTT
CATSRVGEGLGTEAFF
>TRBV9|TRBD1|TRBJ2-7|NA
TGTGCCAGCAGCCCCGGGACAGGGGCCACCTTCGTGTCCTACGAGCAGTACTTC
CASSPGTGATFVSYEQYF
>TRBV28|TRBD2|TRBJ2-1|NA
TGTGCCAGCAGTCCCCCGGGGGGGGTCTACAATGAGCAGTTCTTC
CASSPPGGVYNEQFF
>TRBV18|TRBD1|TRBJ2-5|NA
TGTGCCAGCTCACCAGGACAGGGGGGCCAAGAGACCCAGTACTTC
CASSPGQGGQETQYF
>TRBV28|NA|TRBJ2-1|NA
TGTGCCAGCAGTTTAACGGGAAAGTCGAGGAGATTCGTAAATGAGCAGTTCTTC
CASSLTGKSRRFVNEQFF
>TRBV2|TRBD2|TRBJ2-7|many
TGTGCCAGCAGCACTGCTAGCGGGGGGTACGAGCAGTACTTC
CASSTASGGYEQYF
>TRBV9|TRBD1|TRBJ1-1|NA
TGTGCCAGCAGCGTAGGGACAGGGAGGACTGAAGCTTTCTTT
CASSVGTGRTEAFF
>TRBV27|NA|TRBJ1-1|NA
TGTGCCAGCCAGCGGGGTGGGTCGTACACTGAAGCTTTCTTT
CASQRGGSYTEAFF
>TRBV7-2|TRBD2|TRBJ2-7|NA
TGTGCCAGCAGCTTAGAAGGGACTAGCGGCTCCTACGAGCAGTACTTC
CASSLEGTSGSYEQYF
>TRBV7-2|NA|TRBJ2-4|NA
TGTGCCAGCAGCTTCGGCAGGGAAAACATTCAGTACTTC
CASSFGRENIQYF
>TRBV23-1|TRBD1|TRBJ1-5|NA
TGCGCCAGCAGCCATCTTGGACAGGGCGGACAGCCCCAGCATTTT
CASSHLGQGGQPQHF
>TRBV4-1|TRBD1|TRBJ1-1|NA
TGCGCCAGCAGCCAGGTTCAGGGGGCGCCCACTGAAGCTTTCTTT
CASSQVQGAPTEAFF
>TRBV29-1|TRBD1|TRBJ1-2|NA
TGCAGCGTGTGGACAGGGGTCGGCTACACCTTC
CSVWTGVGYTF
>TRBV19|NA|TRBJ2-4|NA
TGTGCCAGTAGTGTACACAGGGCTCTAGCCAAAAACATTCAGTACTTC
CASSVHRALAKNIQYF
>TRBV7-3|TRBD2|TRBJ2-6|NA
TGTGCCAGCAGCTTATCGGGACTAGCGGTCTCTGGGGCCAACGTCCTGACTTTC
CASSLSGLAVSGANVLTF
>TRBV7-9|TRBD2|TRBJ2-3|NA
TGTGCCAGCAGCCCTCATATCGGGGGGGCCGTCTCTAGCACAGATACGCAGTATTTT
CASSPHIGGAVSSTDTQYF
>TRBV5-4|TRBD2|TRBJ2-2|NA
TGTGCCAGCAGCAGAGGGACTAGCGGGGGACCGAACACCGGGGAGCTGTTTTTT
CASSRGTSGGPNTGELFF
>TRBV27|NA|TRBJ1-2|NA
TGTGCCAGCAGAGTTGCAGGGTCGGAGTATGGCTACACCTTC
CASRVAGSEYGYTF
>TRBV14|NA|TRBJ1-3|NA
TGTGCCAGCAGCCCGAACAGGTTAACTGGAAACACCATATATTTT
CASSPNRLTGNTIYF
>TRBV7-6|NA|TRBJ2-5|once
TGTGCCAGCAGCTTAATGGCAGGGAAAGGTCAAGAGACCCAGTACTTC
CASSLMAGKGQETQYF
>TRBV7-9|TRBD1|TRBJ2-6|NA
TGTGCCAGCAGATACAGGGGGTCTGGGGCCAACGTCCTGACTTTC
CASRYRGSGANVLTF
>TRBV7-2|NA|TRBJ1-1|NA
TGTGCCAGCACCGCAGGTGCATTGAACACTGAAGCTTTCTTT
CASTAGALNTEAFF